Below, 20 T cell receptor beta chains from the same sample are listed, as sequenced in a study of blood T cell repertoires in COVID-19. Sequencing was performed with immunoSEQ multiplex PCR; in TCRdb, only in-frame clones are kept and a portion is missing. The sample contains roughly 360,000 clones, roughly 90% of which appear only once. The specimen was PBMCs or T cells enriched from blood (not recorded which). The receptors were sampled from a woman aged 25 to 39 with acute COVID-19.

The chain links TRBV11-3 to TRBJ2-3; a possible D gene is TRBD2 (6 bases). CDR3 length: 15 residues. Per the germline V gene, CDR1 is SGHNT and CDR2 is YENEEA. With 5 bases removed from V and 6 bases from J, the gap between germline ends came to 18 bases. As DNA, the CDR3 is TGTGCCAGCAGCCCCGGGACTCTAAACAGGGATACGCAGTATTTT. It is translated as CASSPGTLNRDTQYF.

A single count supports this clone. The CDR3 is CASSLHEGPDEKLFF. The CDR3 nucleotides read TGTGCCAGCAGCCTACACGAGGGTCCGGATGAAAAACTGTTTTTT. J is TRBJ1-4 and V is TRBV9; D is uncertain. Trimming took 4 bases from V and 6 from J, leaving 16 bases between them. Per the germline V gene, CDR1 is SGDLS and CDR2 is YYNGEE. This CDR3 spans 15 amino acids.

CDR3 protein: CASRSSGGGYNEQFF. The DNA for the CDR3 is TGTGCCAGTAGAAGCTCTGGCGGGGGCTACAATGAGCAGTTCTTC. The V and J genes are TRBV19 and TRBJ2-1; TRBD2 matches 7 bases. The CDR3 has 15 residues. V dropped 6 bases and J dropped 3; count of bases not matched to a gene: 8. CDR1 and CDR2 from the germline V gene are LNHDA and SQIVND (reference sequence).

The chain has TRBV12-3 or TRBV12-4 and TRBJ1-2; 10 bases map to TRBD1. This CDR3 comprises 13 residues. V was clipped by 7 bases and J by 5 bases; unmatched bases: 4. The CDR3 sequence: CASNDRGLYGYTF. The CDR3 DNA reads as TGTGCCAGCAATGACAGGGGGCTTTATGGCTACACCTTC.

In DNA, the CDR3 is TGTGCCAGCAGTTACTCGAACGGGGGGATCCGGAATGAGCAGTTCTTC. Amino acids: CASSYSNGGIRNEQFF. This chain uses TRBV6-2 or TRBV6-3 with TRBJ2-1, with 7 bases matching TRBD2. CDR3 length: 16 residues. Per the germline V gene, CDR1 is MNHEY and CDR2 is SVGEGT. J lost 7 bases, V lost 0 bases, and 9 bases had no gene match.

The rearrangement joins TRBV7-9 to TRBJ2-1; D is perhaps TRBD1 (6 bases). The CDR3 is made up of 12 amino acids. V gave up 5 bases and J gave up 10 bases, with 12 bases separating them. CDR1 is SEHNR, CDR2 FQNEAQ, per germline (reference sequence). Here the CDR3 DNA reads TGTGCCAGCAGCCCCTTAGGGGGAGAGCAGTTCTTC. Protein: CASSPLGGEQFF.

V is TRBV28 and J is TRBJ1-2, with D unresolved. CDR3 length equals 15 residues. Trimming removed 6 bases at V and 7 bases at J, with 21 bases between. Germline values: CDR1 MDHEN, CDR2 SYDVKM. CDR3 coding DNA: TGTGCCAGCAGAGGGTCTGAGGGCAGGTTGGCTGGCTACACCTTC. It yields the protein CASRGSEGRLAGYTF.

J is TRBJ2-7 and V is TRBV3-1 (or the pseudogene TRBV3-2); 10 bases fit TRBD1. Germline V CDR1 and CDR2: LGHDT, YNNKEL (reference sequence). The CDR3 extends over 16 amino acids. J was trimmed by 5 bases and V by 0 bases; bases with no gene match: 7. In nucleotides, the CDR3 is TGTGCCAGCAGCCAAGAAATAGGGACAGGGGACCACGAGCAGTACTTC. Its protein product is CASSQEIGTGDHEQYF.

The chain combines TRBV9 with TRBJ2-1; D uncertain. The CDR3 contains 15 residues. V shed 6 bases and J shed 2 bases, with 15 bases lying between them. Germline values: CDR1 SGDLS, CDR2 YYNGEE. This CDR3 is CASTPMRAPYNEQFF. The CDR3 DNA reads as TGTGCCAGCACCCCCATGAGAGCCCCCTACAATGAGCAGTTCTTC.

This clone was observed once. The chain employs TRBV10-3 and TRBJ2-1; the D gene is possibly TRBD2 (6 bases). The CDR3 covers 12 residues. V lost 6 bases and J lost 6, with 9 bases in between. Per the germline V gene, CDR1 is ENHRY and CDR2 is SYGVKD. Written as DNA, the CDR3 is TGTGCCATCAGGGAGGGGCCCAATGAGCAGTTCTTC. It yields the protein CAIREGPNEQFF.

The V call is TRBV7-2, the J call TRBJ1-6; D perhaps matches TRBD1 (5 bases). Germline assignment: CDR1 SGHTA and CDR2 FQGNSA. The CDR3 extends over 15 amino acids. V gave up 3 bases and J gave up 8 bases, with 14 bases separating them. The CDR3 DNA follows: TGTGCCAGCAGCTTGAACAGGTACCCGGATTCACCCCTCCACTTT. This translates into CASSLNRYPDSPLHF.

V and J are TRBV27 and TRBJ2-5; 7 bases agree with TRBD1. Germline trimming cut 5 bases from V and 5 bases from J; bases unmatched to any gene: 11. Per germline, CDR1 MNHEY and CDR2 SMNVEV (reference sequence). The CDR3 contains 15 residues. The CDR3 DNA sequence: TGTGCCAGCAGTCCACTGACAGGGCGCTCGGAGACCCAGTACTTC. This codes for CASSPLTGRSETQYF.

This clone was found a few times. The genes are TRBV19 and TRBJ1-5; D possibly corresponds to TRBD1 (6 bases). Trimming took off 3 bases at V and 5 bases at J, with 17 bases between the two ends. The CDR3 spans 16 residues. Germline V lookup: CDR1 LNHDA, CDR2 SQIVND (reference sequence). CDR3 region: CASSIRAGGGYQPQHF. In nucleotides, the CDR3 is TGTGCCAGTAGTATCAGGGCCGGTGGGGGCTATCAGCCCCAGCATTTT.

The chain carries TRBV9 and TRBJ1-5; 7 positions match TRBD1. The CDR3 has 14 amino acids. The germline V gene has CDR1 SGDLS and CDR2 YYNGEE. The V and J ends lost 3 bases and 0 bases, in that order; junction bases with no gene match: 0. The CDR3 bases are TGTGCCAGCAGCGGACAGGGTAGCAATCAGCCCCAGCATTTT. Its protein is CASSGQGSNQPQHF. Full variable domain (rest looked up from reference TRBV9 and TRBJ1-5): DSGVTQTPKHLITATGQRVTLRCSPRSGDLSVYWYQQSLDQGLQFLIQYYNGEERAKGNILERFSAQQFPDLHSELNLSSLELGDSALYFCASSGQGSNQPQHFGDGTRLSIL.

The V and J genes are TRBV19 and TRBJ1-1, with TRBD1 identical over 7 bases. The CDR3 covers 17 residues. CDR1 is LNHDA, CDR2 SQIVND, per germline (reference sequence). V was pared by 2 bases and J by 4 bases, with 13 bases of the junction left unmatched. The CDR3 region has the DNA TGTGCCAGTAGTATATATGTTAAAGGGGGCGTAGGCACTGAAGCTTTCTTT. It yields the protein CASSIYVKGGVGTEAFF.

The rearrangement links TRBV19 to TRBJ1-2, with 7 nucleotides matching TRBD1. Trimming removed 4 bases from V and 4 bases from J; junction bases left unmatched: 9. CDR1 and CDR2 from the germline V gene are LNHDA and SQIVND (reference sequence). The CDR3 is 15 amino acids. CDR3 nucleotide sequence: TGTGCCAGTAGTAGATCCCGGGACAGTGGCTATGGCTACACCTTC. It yields the protein CASSRSRDSGYGYTF.

The J gene is TRBJ2-7, the V gene TRBV11-3, with a possible D match to TRBD1 (6 bases). Germline V gene lookup returns CDR1 SGHNT and CDR2 YENEEA. Trimming cost V 1 base and J 7 bases, with 11 bases left between them. The length of the CDR3 is 13 residues. The DNA of the CDR3 is TGTGCCAGCAGCTTAGTTGGGGGCGGAGAGCAGTACTTC. This encodes CASSLVGGGEQYF.

The V gene is TRBV4-3, the J gene TRBJ1-2, with D maybe TRBD1 (5 bases). The V end was cut by 0 bases, the J end by 7 bases, with 12 bases between. Germline V gene lookup returns CDR1 LGHNA and CDR2 YSLEER. This CDR3 is built from 14 residues. The CDR3 coding sequence is TGCGCCAGCAGCCAAGATTCAGGGCCTGGTGGCTACACCTTC. This sequence encodes CASSQDSGPGGYTF.

The chain couples TRBV10-3 to TRBJ2-7, with TRBD2 matching over 9 bases. Trimming at V came to 5 bases and at J to 2 bases, leaving 10 bases not matched to a gene. This CDR3 contains 16 residues. The germline V gene has CDR1 ENHRY and CDR2 SYGVKD. CDR3 sequence (DNA): TGTGCCATCAGTTCCCCCGGGAGCGGGGGGACCTACGAGCAGTACTTC. As protein: CAISSPGSGGTYEQYF.

The V gene is TRBV3-1 (or the pseudogene TRBV3-2), the J gene TRBJ2-1; 13 bases fit TRBD2. The germline CDR1 and CDR2 sequences are LGHDT and YNNKEL (reference sequence). V lost 4 bases to trimming and J lost 8 bases; unmatched junction nucleotides: 14. The CDR3 totals 18 residues. In nucleotides, the CDR3 is TGTGCCAGCAGCCTCCAGACTAGCGGGGGGCCCCAAACCGATGAGCAGTTCTTC. The encoded protein is CASSLQTSGGPQTDEQFF.